One TCR beta chain is described in this entry. What it binds is unknown. Trimming stripped 7 bases from V and 4 bases from J, with 18 bases between. Looked up from germline, CDR1 is SNHLY and CDR2 is FYNNEI. The CDR3 extends over 15 amino acids. These data come from a study of early T cells in non-severe SARS-CoV-2 infection. Study-level information: Chains were unpaired, as sequencing was done on bulk RNA from unsorted whole blood. Study-level points and caveats: A preference for anti-spike CD8 responses marked VDJdb matching, which missed private and CD4 specificities.

Individual cDNA molecules carried attached unique molecular identifiers. TCRdb reanalysed the 5' RACE reads using MiXCR and keeps one entry per CDR3 protein. The sample has tens of thousands of distinct CDR3 sequences, around 21% seen once. The chain recombines TRBV2 with TRBJ2-3; perhaps TRBD2 as D (5 bases). Sequenced here: whole blood, sampled at baseline. The TCR originated in an adult who was a healthcare worker with PCR-confirmed SARS-CoV-2 infection or an uninfected control (not recorded which). CDR3 loop: CASTRVLAGADTQYF. The CDR3 DNA reads as TGTGCCAGCACGCGGGTCCTCGCGGGTGCAGATACGCAGTATTTT.